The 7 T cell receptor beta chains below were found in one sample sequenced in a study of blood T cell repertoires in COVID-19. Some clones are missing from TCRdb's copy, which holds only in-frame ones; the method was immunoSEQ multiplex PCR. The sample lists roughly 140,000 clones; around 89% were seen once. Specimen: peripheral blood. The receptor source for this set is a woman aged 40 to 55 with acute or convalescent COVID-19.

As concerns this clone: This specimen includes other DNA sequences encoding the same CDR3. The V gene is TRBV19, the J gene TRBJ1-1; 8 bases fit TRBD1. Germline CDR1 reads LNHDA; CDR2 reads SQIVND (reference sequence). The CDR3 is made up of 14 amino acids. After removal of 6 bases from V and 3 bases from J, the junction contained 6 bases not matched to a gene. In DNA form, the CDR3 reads TGTGCCAGTAGCTCAACAGGGGGTCACACTGAAGCTTTCTTT. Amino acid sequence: CASSSTGGHTEAFF.

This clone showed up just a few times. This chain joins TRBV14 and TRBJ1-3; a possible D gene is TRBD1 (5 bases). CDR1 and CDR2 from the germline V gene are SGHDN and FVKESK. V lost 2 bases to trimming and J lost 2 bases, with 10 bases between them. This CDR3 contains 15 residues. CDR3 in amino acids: CASSQIREAGNTIYF. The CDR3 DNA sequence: TGTGCCAGCAGCCAAATCAGGGAGGCTGGAAACACCATATATTTT.

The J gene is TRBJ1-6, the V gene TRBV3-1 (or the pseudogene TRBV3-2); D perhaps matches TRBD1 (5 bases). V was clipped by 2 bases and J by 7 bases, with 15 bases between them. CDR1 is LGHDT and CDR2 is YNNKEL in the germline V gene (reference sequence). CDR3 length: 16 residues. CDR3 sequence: CASSQQAGRRNSPLHF. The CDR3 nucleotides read TGTGCCAGCAGCCAACAGGCAGGGAGGCGGAATTCACCCCTCCACTTT.

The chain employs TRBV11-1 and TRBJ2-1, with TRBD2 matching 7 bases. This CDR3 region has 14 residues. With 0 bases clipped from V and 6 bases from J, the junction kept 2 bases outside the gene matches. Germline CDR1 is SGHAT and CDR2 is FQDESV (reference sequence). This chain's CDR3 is CASSLAGGPNEQFF. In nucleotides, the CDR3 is TGTGCCAGCAGCTTAGCGGGAGGGCCCAATGAGCAGTTCTTC.

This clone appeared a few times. In nucleotides, the CDR3 is TGTGCCAGCGCGGGGAGATTAAGCTCCTATAATTCACCCCTCCACTTT. Amino acid sequence: CASAGRLSSYNSPLHF. The chain employs TRBV28 and TRBJ1-6; D gene unclear. The CDR3 has 16 amino acids. Germline V gene sequence: CDR1 MDHEN, CDR2 SYDVKM. V was trimmed by 8 bases and J by 0 bases, leaving 14 bases between them.

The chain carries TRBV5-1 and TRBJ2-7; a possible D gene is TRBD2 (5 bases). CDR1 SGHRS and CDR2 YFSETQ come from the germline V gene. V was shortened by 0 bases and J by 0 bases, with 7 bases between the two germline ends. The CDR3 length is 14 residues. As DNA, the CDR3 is TGCGCCAGCAGCTTGGGGACTTCCTCCTACGAGCAGTACTTC. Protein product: CASSLGTSSYEQYF. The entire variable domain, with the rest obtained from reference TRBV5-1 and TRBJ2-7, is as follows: KAGVTQTPRYLIKTRGQQVTLSCSPISGHRSVSWYQQTPGQGLQFLFEYFSETQRNKGNFPGRFSGRQFSNSRSEMNVSTLELGDSALYLCASSLGTSSYEQYFGPGTRLTVT.

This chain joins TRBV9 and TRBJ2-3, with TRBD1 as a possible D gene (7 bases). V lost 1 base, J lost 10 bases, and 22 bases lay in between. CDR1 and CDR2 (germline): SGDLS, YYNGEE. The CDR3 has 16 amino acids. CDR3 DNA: TGTGCCAGCAGCGTATCCGCGGGACAGCCCGCCCCCCCGCAGTATTTT. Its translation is CASSVSAGQPAPPQYF.